This T cell receptor (beta chain) was documented in a study of CD8 T cells in acute hepatitis C reinfection. Study information: Sequences come from NS3-1073-specific CD8+ T cells, during acute infection and after clearance. Study conclusions and caveats: Overrepresentation in the naive pool did not explain the preferential TRBV04 and TRBV06 usage seen in all groups.

Using immunoSEQ multiplex PCR, the repertoire was profiled, and TCRdb retains in-frame clones only, with some absent. The sample carries 1,200 to 1,500 clones, about 50% recorded once. This CDR3 is 15 amino acids long. CDR1 LGHNA and CDR2 YSLEER come from the germline V gene. V lost 0 bases, J lost 7 bases, and 15 bases lay in between. Time point denoted: acute HCV infection, within 168 days of estimated infection date. The hepatitis C virus-specific receptor repertoire was characterized directly ex vivo, with no prior expansion in culture. The sequence derives from a woman under 30 with chronic hepatitis C. The V gene is TRBV4-3, the J gene TRBJ1-1; maybe TRBD1 (5 bases). Sample: HCV NS3-1073 tetramer-sorted CD8+ T cells from PBMCs, taken during acute infection. In nucleotides, the CDR3 is TGCGCCAGCAGCCAAGAAGTTGCGGCAGGGCTTGAAGCTTTCTTT. Residues: CASSQEVAAGLEAFF.